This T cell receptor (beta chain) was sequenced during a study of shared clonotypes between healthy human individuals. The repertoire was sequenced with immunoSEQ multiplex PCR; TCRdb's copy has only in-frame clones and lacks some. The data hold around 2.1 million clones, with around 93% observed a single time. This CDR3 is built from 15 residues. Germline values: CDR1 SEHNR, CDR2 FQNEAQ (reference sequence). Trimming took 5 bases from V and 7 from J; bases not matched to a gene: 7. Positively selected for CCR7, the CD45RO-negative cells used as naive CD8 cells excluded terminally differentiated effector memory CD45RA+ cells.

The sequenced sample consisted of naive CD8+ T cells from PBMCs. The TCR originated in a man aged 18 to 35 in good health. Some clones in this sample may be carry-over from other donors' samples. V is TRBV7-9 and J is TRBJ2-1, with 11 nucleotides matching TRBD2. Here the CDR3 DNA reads TGTGCCAGCAGCCCACCACTAGCGGGAGTTAATGAGCAGTTCTTC. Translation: CASSPPLAGVNEQFF.